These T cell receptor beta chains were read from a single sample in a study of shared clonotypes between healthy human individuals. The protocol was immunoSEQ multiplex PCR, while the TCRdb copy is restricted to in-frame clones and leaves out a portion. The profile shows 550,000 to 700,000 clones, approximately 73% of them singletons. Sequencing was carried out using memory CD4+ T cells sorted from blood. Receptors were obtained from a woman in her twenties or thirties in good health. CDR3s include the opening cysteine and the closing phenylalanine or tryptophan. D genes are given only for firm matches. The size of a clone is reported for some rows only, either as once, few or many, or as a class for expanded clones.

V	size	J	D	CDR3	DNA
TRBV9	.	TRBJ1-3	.	CASSVQGVGNTIYF	TGTGCCAGCAGCGTCCAGGGAGTTGGAAACACCATATATTTT
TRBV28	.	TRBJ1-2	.	CASRPYRENYGYTF	TGTGCCAGCAGACCATACAGAGAGAACTATGGCTACACCTTC
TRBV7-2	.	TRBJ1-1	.	CASSLAGGSDTEAFF	TGTGCCAGCAGCTTAGCAGGCGGCTCTGACACTGAAGCTTTCTTT
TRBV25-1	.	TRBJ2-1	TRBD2	CASSEFKREEHNEQFF	TGTGCCAGCAGTGAATTTAAGCGGGAGGAGCACAATGAGCAGTTCTTC
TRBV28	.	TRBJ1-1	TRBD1	CASSAHSGQVEAFF	TGTGCCAGCAGTGCCCATTCCGGACAGGTTGAAGCTTTCTTT
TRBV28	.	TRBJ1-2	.	CASSLGSRNYGYTF	TGTGCCAGCAGTTTGGGTTCTCGGAACTATGGCTACACCTTC
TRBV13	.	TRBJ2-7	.	CASSSKPGLGHEQYF	TGTGCCAGCAGCTCAAAACCGGGCCTTGGGCACGAGCAGTACTTC
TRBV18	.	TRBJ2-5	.	CASSKSSDETQYF	TGTGCCAGCTCAAAATCTAGCGATGAGACCCAGTACTTC
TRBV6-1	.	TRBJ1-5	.	CASSESAYGQPQHF	TGTGCCAGCAGTGAATCTGCGTACGGTCAGCCCCAGCATTTT
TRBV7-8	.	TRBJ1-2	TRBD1	CASIRDRAHYGYTF	TGTGCCAGCATCAGGGACAGGGCGCACTATGGCTACACCTTC
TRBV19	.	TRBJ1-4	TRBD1	CASSRPGQPNEKLFF	TGTGCCAGTAGTAGGCCGGGACAGCCGAATGAAAAACTGTTTTTT
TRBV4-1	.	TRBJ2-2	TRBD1	CASIDPGQGAGELFF	TGCGCCAGCATTGACCCTGGACAGGGGGCCGGGGAGCTGTTTTTT
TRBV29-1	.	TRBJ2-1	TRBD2	CSVRVGGKNEQFF	TGCAGCGTTAGGGTGGGGGGGAAGAATGAGCAGTTCTTC
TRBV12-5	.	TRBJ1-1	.	CASGLVLTGAFAEAFF	TGTGCTAGTGGTTTGGTACTTACGGGGGCGTTCGCTGAAGCTTTCTTT
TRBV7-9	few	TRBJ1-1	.	CASSLAMGSSAEAFF	TGTGCCAGCAGCTTAGCGATGGGTAGTTCGGCAGAAGCTTTCTTT
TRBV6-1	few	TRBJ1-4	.	CASSERGSAIIRATNEKLFF	TGTGCCAGCAGTGAGAGGGGCAGCGCCATAATTAGGGCAACTAATGAAAAACTGTTTTTT
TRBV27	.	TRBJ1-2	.	CASKSGRSANYGYTF	TGTGCCAGCAAGTCGGGCAGGTCTGCGAACTATGGCTACACCTTC
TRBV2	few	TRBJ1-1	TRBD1	CASNGQGALTEAFF	TGTGCCAGCAACGGACAGGGGGCGCTTACTGAAGCTTTCTTT
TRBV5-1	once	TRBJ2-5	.	CASSSDPPPQETQYF	TGCGCCAGCAGCTCGGACCCCCCACCTCAAGAGACCCAGTACTTC
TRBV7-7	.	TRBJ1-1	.	CASSLDSDTEAFF	TGTGCCAGCAGCCTGGACAGCGACACTGAAGCTTTCTTT
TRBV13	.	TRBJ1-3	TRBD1	CASSSGTDSGNTIYF	TGTGCCAGCAGCTCCGGGACAGACTCTGGAAACACCATATATTTT
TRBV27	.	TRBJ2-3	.	CASSPKPPYRSSSTDTQYF	TGTGCCAGCAGTCCTAAACCACCGTATCGAAGCTCTAGCACAGATACGCAGTATTTT
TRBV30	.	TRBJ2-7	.	CAWTDGGLLYEQYF	TGTGCCTGGACCGACGGGGGACTCCTCTACGAGCAGTACTTC
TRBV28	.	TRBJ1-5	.	CASRPGGVGDQPQHF	TGTGCCAGCAGACCTGGGGGGGTAGGGGATCAGCCCCAGCATTTT
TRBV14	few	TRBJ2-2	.	CASSQQGFTGELFF	TGTGCCAGCAGCCAGCAGGGTTTCACCGGGGAGCTGTTTTTT
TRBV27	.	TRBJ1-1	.	CASGGVRGTEAFF	TGTGCCAGCGGAGGGGTCCGAGGCACTGAAGCTTTCTTT
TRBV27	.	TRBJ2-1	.	CASTKSNEQFF	TGTGCCAGCACGAAGAGCAATGAGCAGTTCTTC
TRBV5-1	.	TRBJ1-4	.	CASSLGQDASGLFF	TGCGCCAGCAGCTTGGGACAGGACGCCTCAGGTCTGTTTTTT
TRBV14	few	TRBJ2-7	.	CASSQDPLRAQYF	TGTGCCAGCAGCCAAGATCCGCTCCGAGCGCAGTACTTC
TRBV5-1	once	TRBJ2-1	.	CASSQKTTGRNEQFF	TGCGCCAGCAGCCAAAAAACGACCGGGCGAAATGAGCAGTTCTTC
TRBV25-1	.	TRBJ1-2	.	CASSEYWGLYGYTF	TGTGCCAGCAGTGAATATTGGGGCCTCTATGGCTACACCTTC
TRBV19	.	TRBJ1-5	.	CASSIGGGPEPQHF	TGTGCCAGTAGTATTGGCGGGGGCCCGGAGCCCCAGCATTTT
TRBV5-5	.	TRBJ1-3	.	CASVRGNTIYF	TGTGCCAGCGTCCGGGGAAACACCATATATTTT
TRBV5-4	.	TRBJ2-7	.	CASSPSKGDRHSYEQYF	TGTGCCAGCAGCCCTTCGAAAGGGGATAGACACTCCTACGAGCAGTACTTC
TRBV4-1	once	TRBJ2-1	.	CASSQDWGARFF	TGCGCCAGCAGCCAAGACTGGGGGGCGAGGTTCTTC
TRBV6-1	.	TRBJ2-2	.	CASSTRRKNTGELFF	TGTGCCAGCAGTACCAGAAGAAAGAACACCGGGGAGCTGTTTTTT
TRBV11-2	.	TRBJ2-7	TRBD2	CASSLSVAGVYEQYF	TGTGCCAGCAGCTTAAGCGTTGCGGGAGTATACGAGCAGTACTTC